The T cell receptor beta chain described here comes from a study of PD-1 blockade in classical Hodgkin lymphoma. Generated by immunoSEQ multiplex PCR, the TCRdb table keeps only in-frame clones and is missing some. The sample yields 20,000 to 25,000 clones, around 68% seen once. V lost 8 bases, J lost 4 bases, and 12 bases stayed unmatched. CDR1 and CDR2 (germline): SGHAT, FQNNGV. This CDR3 is 15 amino acids long. Specified time point: cycle 4 day 1 (C4D1), after 6 weeks of nivolumab. All trial patients relapsed after autologous stem cell transplantation. The J gene is TRBJ2-3, the V gene TRBV11-2; 7 bases fit TRBD1. The clonotype comes from a human donor with classical Hodgkin lymphoma. The sample in question was peripheral blood mononuclear cells (PBMCs), obtained before the fourth cycle of nivolumab. The CDR3 loop reads CASSPMTGRADTQYF. CDR3 coding DNA: TGTGCCAGCTCCCCTATGACAGGGAGAGCAGATACGCAGTATTTT. Full variable domain (remainder filled in from reference TRBV11-2 and TRBJ2-3): EAGVAQSPRYKIIEKRQSVAFWCNPISGHATLYWYQQILGQGPKLLIQFQNNGVVDDSQLPKDRFSAERLKGVDSTLKIQPAKLEDSAVYLCASSPMTGRADTQYFGPGTRLTVL.